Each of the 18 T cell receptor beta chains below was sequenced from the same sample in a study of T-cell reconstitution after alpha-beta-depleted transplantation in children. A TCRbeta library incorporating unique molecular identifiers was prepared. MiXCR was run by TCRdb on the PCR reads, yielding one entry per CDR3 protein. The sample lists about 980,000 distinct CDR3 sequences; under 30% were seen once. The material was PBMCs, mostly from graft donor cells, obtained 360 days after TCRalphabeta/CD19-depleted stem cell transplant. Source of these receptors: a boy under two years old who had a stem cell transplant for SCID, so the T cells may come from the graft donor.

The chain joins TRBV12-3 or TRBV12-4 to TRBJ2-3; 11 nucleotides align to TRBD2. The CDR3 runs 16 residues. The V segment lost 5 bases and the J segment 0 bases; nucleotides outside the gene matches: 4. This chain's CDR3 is CASSASGGTSTDTQYF. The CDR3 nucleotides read TGTGCCAGCAGTGCTAGCGGGGGGACTAGCACAGATACGCAGTATTTT.

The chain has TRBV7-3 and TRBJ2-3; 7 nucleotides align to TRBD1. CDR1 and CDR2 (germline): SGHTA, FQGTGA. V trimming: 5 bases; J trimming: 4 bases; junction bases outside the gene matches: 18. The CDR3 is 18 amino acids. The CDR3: CASSPQGDRYSFADTQYF. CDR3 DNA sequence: TGTGCCAGCAGCCCCCAGGGGGACCGTTATTCTTTCGCAGATACGCAGTATTTT.

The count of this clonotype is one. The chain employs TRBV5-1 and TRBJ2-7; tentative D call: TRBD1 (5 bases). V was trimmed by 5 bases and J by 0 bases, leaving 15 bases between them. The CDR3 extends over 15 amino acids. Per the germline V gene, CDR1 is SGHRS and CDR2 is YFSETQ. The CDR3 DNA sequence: TGCGCCAGCAGAGGTACAGGCGCGAGCTCCTACGAGCAGTACTTC. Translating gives CASRGTGASSYEQYF.

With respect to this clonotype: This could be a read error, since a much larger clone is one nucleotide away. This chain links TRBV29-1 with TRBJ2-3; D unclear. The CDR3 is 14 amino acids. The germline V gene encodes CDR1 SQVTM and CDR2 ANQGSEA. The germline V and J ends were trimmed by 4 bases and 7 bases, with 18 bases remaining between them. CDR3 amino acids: CSVASGPRTHTQYF. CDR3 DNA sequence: TGCAGCGTTGCCTCCGGGCCTCGTACACATACGCAGTATTTT.

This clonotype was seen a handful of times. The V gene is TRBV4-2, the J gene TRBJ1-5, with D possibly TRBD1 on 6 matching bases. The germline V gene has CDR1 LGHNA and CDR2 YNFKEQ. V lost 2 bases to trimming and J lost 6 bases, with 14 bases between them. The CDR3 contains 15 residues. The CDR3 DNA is TGTGCCAGCAGCCAATTCTTGACAGGTACTCAGCCCCAGCATTTT. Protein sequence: CASSQFLTGTQPQHF.

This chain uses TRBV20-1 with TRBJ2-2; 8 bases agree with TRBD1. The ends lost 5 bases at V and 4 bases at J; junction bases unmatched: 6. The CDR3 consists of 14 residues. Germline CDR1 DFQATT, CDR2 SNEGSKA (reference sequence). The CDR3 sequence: CSAVQGAGTGELFF. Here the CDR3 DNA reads TGCAGTGCTGTTCAGGGGGCCGGCACCGGGGAGCTGTTTTTT.

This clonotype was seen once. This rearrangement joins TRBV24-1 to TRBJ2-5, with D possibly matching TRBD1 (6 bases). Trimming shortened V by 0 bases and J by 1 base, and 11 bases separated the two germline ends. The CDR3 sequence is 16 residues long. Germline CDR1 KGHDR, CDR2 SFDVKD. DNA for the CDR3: TGTGCCACCAGTGATTTGACCGCGACAGGCCAAGAGACCCAGTACTTC. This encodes CATSDLTATGQETQYF.

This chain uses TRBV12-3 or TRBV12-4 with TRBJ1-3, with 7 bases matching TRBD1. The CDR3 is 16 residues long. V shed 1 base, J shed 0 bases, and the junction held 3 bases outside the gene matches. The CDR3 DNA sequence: TGTGCCAGCAGTTTAGGCGGGACAGCCTCTGGAAACACCATATATTTT. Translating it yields CASSLGGTASGNTIYF.

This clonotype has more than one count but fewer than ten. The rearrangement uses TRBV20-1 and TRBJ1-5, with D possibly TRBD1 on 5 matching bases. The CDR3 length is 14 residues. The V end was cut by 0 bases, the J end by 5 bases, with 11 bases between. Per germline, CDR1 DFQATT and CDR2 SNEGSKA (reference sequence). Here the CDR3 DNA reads TGCAGTGCTAGAGATCCCAGGGCTTATCAGCCCCAGCATTTT. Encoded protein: CSARDPRAYQPQHF.

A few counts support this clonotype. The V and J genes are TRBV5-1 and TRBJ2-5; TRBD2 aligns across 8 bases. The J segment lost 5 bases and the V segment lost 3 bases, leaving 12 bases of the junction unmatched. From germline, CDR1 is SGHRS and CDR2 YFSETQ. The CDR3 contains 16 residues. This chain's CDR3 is CASSYSPGGAAETQYF. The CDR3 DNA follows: TGCGCCAGCAGCTATTCCCCCGGGGGGGCGGCGGAGACCCAGTACTTC.

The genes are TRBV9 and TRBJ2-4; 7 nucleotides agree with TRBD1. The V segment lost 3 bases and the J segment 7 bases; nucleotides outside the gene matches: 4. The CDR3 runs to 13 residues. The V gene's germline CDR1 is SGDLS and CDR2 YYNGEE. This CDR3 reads CASSGQGWNIQYF. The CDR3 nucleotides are TGTGCCAGCAGCGGACAGGGTTGGAACATTCAGTACTTC. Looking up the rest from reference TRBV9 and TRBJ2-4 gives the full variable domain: DSGVTQTPKHLITATGQRVTLRCSPRSGDLSVYWYQQSLDQGLQFLIQYYNGEERAKGNILERFSAQQFPDLHSELNLSSLELGDSALYFCASSGQGWNIQYFGAGTRLSVL.

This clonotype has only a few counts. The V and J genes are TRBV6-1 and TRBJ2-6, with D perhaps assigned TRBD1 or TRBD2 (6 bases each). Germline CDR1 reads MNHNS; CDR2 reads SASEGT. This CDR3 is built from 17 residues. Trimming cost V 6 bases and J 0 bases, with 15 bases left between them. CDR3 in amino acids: CASSSGGGFSGANVLTF. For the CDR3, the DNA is TGTGCCAGCAGCTCCGGAGGGGGATTCTCTGGGGCCAACGTCCTGACTTTC.

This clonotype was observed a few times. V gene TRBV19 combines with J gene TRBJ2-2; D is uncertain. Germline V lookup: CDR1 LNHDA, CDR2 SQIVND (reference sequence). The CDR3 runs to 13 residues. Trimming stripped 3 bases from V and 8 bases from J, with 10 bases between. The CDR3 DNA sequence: TGTGCCAGTAGTATGTCCGCGACAGGGGAGCTGTTTTTT. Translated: CASSMSATGELFF.

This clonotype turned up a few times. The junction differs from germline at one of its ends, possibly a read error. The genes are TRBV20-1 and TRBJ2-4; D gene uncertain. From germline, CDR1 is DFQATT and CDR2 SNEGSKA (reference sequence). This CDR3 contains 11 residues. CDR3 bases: TGCAGTGCTAGAGATCGTGCCGCCCTGGTCTTC. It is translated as CSARDRAALVF.

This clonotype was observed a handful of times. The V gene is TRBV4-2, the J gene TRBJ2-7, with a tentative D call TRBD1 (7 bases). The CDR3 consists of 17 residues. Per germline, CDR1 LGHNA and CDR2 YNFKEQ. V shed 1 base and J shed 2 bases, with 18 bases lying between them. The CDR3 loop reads CASSQVVQGRRTYEQYF. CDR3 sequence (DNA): TGTGCCAGCAGCCAAGTGGTACAGGGGAGGAGGACCTACGAGCAGTACTTC.

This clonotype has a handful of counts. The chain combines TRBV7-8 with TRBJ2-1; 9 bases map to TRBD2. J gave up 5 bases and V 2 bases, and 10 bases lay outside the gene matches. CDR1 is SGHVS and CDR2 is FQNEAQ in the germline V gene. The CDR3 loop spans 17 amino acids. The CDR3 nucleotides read TGTGCCAGCAGCTTAACCCGGATAGGGACTAGCAACAATGAGCAGTTCTTC. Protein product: CASSLTRIGTSNNEQFF.

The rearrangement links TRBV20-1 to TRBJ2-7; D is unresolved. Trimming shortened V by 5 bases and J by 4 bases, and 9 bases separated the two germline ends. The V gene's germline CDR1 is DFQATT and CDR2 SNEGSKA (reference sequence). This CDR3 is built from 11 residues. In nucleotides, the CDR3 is TGCAGTGCTCGGGCCCCTTACGAGCAGTACTTC. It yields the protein CSARAPYEQYF.

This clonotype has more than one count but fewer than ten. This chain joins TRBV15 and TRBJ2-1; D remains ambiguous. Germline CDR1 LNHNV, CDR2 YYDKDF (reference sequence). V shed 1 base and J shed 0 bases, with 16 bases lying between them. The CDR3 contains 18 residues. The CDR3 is CATSRVSPKFTSYNEQFF. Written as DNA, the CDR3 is TGTGCCACCAGCAGAGTCAGTCCGAAATTCACCTCCTACAATGAGCAGTTCTTC.